This T cell receptor (beta chain) comes out of a study of vaccination effects on CD4 cells after COVID-19. The CDR3 contains 12 residues. Trimming stripped 4 bases from V and 5 bases from J, with 9 bases between. Germline CDR1 SQVTM, CDR2 ANQGSEA. After expansion with viral peptide pools in the ViraFEST assay, antigen-specific CD4+ T cells were sequenced. Subsequent to a culture period of under twelve days, CD4+ T cells were isolated. Documented for the person is a PCR-confirmed SARS-CoV-2 infection occurring between March and December 2020. In the cultures, half the medium was exchanged for IL-2 medium on days 3 and 7. Clones were read by immunoSEQ multiplex PCR, and TCRdb kept only the in-frame ones, dropping some. The table has around 37,000 clones, around two thirds seen once. On this clone: As yet, its antigen is unknown.

The sample in question was CD4+ T cells from PBMCs cultured with a peptide pool, obtained before COVID-19 vaccination. The TCR sequence derives from a human donor who had a prior SARS-CoV-2 infection. This chain uses TRBV29-1 with TRBJ1-5; D is ambiguous. DNA for the CDR3: TGCAGCGTTGGGACCGTCGATCAGCCCCAGCATTTT. Translation gives CSVGTVDQPQHF.